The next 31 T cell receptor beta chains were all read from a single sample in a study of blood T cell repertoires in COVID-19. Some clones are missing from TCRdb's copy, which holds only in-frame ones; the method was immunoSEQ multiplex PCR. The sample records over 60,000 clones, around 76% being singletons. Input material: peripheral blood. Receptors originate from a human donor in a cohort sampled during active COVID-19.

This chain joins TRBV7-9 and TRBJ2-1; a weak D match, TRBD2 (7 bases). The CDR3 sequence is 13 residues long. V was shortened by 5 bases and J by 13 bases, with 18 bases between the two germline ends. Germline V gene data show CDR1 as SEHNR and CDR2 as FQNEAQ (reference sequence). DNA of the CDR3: TGTGCCAGCAGCCACCGGGGGGCCTTTAGTCAGTTCTTC. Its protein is CASSHRGAFSQFF.

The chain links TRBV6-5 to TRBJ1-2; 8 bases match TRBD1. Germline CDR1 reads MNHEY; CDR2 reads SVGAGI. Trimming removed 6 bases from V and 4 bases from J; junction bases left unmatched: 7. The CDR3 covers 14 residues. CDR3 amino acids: CASRETGVSYGYTF. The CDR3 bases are TGTGCCAGCAGGGAGACAGGGGTGAGCTATGGCTACACCTTC.

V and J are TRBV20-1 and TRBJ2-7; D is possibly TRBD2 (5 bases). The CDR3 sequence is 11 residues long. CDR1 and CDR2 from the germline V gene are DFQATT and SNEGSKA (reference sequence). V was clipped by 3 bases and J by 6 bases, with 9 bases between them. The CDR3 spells CSASAGSEQYF. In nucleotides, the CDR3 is TGCAGTGCTAGTGCGGGTTCCGAGCAGTACTTC.

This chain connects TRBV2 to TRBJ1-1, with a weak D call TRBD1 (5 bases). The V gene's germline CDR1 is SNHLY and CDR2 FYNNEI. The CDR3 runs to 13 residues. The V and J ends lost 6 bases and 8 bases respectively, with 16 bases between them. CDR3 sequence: CASRPDGGREAFF. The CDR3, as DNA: TGTGCCAGCAGACCCGACGGGGGTAGGGAAGCTTTCTTT.

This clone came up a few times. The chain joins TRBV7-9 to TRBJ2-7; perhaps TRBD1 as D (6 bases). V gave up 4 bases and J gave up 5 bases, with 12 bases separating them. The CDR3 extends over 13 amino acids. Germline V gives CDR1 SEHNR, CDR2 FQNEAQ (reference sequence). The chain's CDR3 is CASSSTGADEQYF. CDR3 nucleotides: TGTGCCAGCAGCTCGACAGGTGCCGACGAGCAGTACTTC. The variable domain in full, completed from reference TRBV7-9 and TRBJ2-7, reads DTGVSQNPRHKITKRGQNVTFRCDPISEHNRLYWYRQTLGQGPEFLTYFQNEAQLEKSRLLSDRFSAERPKGSFSTLEIQRTEQGDSAMYLCASSSTGADEQYFGPGTRLTVT.

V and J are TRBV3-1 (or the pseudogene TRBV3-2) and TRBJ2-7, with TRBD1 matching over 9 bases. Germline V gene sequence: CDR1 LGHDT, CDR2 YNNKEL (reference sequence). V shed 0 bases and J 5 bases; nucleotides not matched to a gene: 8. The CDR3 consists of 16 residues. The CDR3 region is CASSQDAGQGFHEQYF. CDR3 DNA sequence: TGTGCCAGCAGCCAAGATGCAGGACAGGGGTTCCACGAGCAGTACTTC.

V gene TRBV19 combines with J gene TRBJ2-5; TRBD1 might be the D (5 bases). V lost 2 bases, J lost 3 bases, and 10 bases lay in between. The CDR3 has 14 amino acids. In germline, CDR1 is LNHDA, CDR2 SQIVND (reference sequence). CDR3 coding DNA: TGTGCCAGTAGTATAACAGGCGGAGAAGAGACCCAGTACTTC. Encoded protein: CASSITGGEETQYF.

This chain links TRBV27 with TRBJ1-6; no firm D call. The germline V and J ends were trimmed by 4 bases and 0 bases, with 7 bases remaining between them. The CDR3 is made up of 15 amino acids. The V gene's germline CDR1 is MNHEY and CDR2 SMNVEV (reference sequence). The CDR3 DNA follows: TGTGCCAGCAGTTACCGGAGCTCCTATAATTCACCCCTCCACTTT. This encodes CASSYRSSYNSPLHF.

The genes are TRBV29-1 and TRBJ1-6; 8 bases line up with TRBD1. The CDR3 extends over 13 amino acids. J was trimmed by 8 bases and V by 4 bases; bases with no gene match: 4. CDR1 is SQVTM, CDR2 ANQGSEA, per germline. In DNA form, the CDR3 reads TGCAGCGTTGCCGGGGACAGGTATTCACCCCTCCACTTT. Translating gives CSVAGDRYSPLHF.

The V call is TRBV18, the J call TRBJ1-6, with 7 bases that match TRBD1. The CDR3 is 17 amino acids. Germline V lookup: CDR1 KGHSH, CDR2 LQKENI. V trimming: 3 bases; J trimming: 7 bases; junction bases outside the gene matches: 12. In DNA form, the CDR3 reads TGTGCCAGCTCACCCCTCAGGGGGAAAGGCAACAATTCACCCCTCCACTTT. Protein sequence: CASSPLRGKGNNSPLHF.

The CDR3 reads CATSDLGGGNQNGYTF. CDR3 DNA sequence: TGTGCCACCAGTGATTTGGGGGGGGGTAATCAGAATGGCTACACCTTC. The chain links TRBV24-1 to TRBJ1-2; perhaps TRBD1 as D (5 bases). Trimming shortened V by 0 bases and J by 6 bases, and 16 bases separated the two germline ends. This CDR3 contains 16 residues. Germline V gives CDR1 KGHDR, CDR2 SFDVKD.

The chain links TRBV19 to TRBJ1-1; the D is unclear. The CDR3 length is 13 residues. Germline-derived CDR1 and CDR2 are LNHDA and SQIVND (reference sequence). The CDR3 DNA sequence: TGTGCTAATAACTGTAGCTTTAGTAACCACGGTTTCTTT. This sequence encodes CANNCSFSNHGFF.

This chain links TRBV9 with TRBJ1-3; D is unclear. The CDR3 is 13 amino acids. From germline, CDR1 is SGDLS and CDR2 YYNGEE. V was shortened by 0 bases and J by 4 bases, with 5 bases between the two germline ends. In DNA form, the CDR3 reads TGTGCCAGCAGCGTAGACGAGGGAAACACCATATATTTT. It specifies CASSVDEGNTIYF.

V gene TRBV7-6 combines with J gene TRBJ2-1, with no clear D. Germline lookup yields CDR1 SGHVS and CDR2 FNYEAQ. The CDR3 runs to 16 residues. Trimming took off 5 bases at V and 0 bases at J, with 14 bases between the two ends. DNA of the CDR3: TGTGCCAGCAGCCCGTCCCGAGGCAGCTCCTACAATGAGCAGTTCTTC. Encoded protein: CASSPSRGSSYNEQFF.

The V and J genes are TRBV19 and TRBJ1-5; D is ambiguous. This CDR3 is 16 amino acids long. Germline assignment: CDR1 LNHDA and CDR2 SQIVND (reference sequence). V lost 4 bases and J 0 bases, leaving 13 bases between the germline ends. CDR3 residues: CASSKTDLYSNQPQHF. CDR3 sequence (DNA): TGTGCCAGTAGTAAAACAGATTTATATAGCAATCAGCCCCAGCATTTT. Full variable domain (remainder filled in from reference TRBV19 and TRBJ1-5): DGGITQSPKYLFRKEGQNVTLSCEQNLNHDAMYWYRQDPGQGLRLIYYSQIVNDFQKGDIAEGYSVSREKKESFPLTVTSAQKNPTAFYLCASSKTDLYSNQPQHFGDGTRLSIL.

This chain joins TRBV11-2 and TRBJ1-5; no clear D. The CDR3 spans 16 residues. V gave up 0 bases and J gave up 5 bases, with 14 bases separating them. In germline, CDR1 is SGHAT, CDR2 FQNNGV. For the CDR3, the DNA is TGTGCCAGCAGCTTAGATTATGGAGGAGCTCATCAGCCCCAGCATTTT. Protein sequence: CASSLDYGGAHQPQHF.

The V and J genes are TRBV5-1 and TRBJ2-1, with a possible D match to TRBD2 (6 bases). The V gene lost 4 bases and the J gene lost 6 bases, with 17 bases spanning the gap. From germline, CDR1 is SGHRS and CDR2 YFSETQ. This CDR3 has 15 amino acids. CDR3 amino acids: CASSPRGLWFNEQFF. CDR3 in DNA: TGCGCCAGCAGCCCAAGGGGACTTTGGTTCAATGAGCAGTTCTTC. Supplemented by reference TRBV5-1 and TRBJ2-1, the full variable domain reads KAGVTQTPRYLIKTRGQQVTLSCSPISGHRSVSWYQQTPGQGLQFLFEYFSETQRNKGNFPGRFSGRQFSNSRSEMNVSTLELGDSALYLCASSPRGLWFNEQFFGPGTRLTVL.

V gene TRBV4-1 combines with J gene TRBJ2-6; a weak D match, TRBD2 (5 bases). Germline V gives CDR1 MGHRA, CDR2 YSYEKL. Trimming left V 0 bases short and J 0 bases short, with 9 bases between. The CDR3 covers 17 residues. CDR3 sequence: CASSQEWTASGANVLTF. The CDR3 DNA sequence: TGCGCCAGCAGCCAAGAGTGGACTGCCTCTGGGGCCAACGTCCTGACTTTC.

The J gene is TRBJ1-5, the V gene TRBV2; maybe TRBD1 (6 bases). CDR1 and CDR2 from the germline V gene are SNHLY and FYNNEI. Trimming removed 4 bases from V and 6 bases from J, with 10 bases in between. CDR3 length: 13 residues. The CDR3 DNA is TGTGCCAGCAGTGTACAGGGTGGTCAGCCCCAGCATTTT. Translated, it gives CASSVQGGQPQHF.

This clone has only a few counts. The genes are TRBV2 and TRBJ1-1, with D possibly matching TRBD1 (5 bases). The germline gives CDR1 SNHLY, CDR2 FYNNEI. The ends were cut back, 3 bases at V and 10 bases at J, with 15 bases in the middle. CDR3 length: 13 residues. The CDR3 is CASSDAGGDGAFF. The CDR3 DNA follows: TGTGCCAGCAGTGACGCCGGGGGGGACGGAGCTTTCTTT.

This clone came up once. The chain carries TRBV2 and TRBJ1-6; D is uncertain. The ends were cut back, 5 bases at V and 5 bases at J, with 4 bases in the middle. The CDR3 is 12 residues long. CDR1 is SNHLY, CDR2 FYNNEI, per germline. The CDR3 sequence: CASSLHNSPLHF. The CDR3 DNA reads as TGTGCCAGCAGTCTTCATAATTCACCCCTCCACTTT.

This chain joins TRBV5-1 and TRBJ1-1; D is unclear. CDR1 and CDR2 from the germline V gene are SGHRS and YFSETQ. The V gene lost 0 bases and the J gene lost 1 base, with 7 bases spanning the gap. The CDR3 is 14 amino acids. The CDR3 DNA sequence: TGCGCCAGCAGCTTGGAACCGAGGAACACTGAAGCTTTCTTT. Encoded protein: CASSLEPRNTEAFF. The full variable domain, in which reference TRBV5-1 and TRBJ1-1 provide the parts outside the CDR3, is KAGVTQTPRYLIKTRGQQVTLSCSPISGHRSVSWYQQTPGQGLQFLFEYFSETQRNKGNFPGRFSGRQFSNSRSEMNVSTLELGDSALYLCASSLEPRNTEAFFGQGTRLTVV.

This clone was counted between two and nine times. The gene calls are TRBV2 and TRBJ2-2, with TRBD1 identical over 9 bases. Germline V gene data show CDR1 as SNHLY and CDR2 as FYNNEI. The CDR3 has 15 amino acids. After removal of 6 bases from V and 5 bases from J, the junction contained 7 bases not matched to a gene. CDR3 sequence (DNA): TGTGCCAGCAGCCCCCCGGGACAGGGTACCGGGGAGCTGTTTTTT. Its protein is CASSPPGQGTGELFF.

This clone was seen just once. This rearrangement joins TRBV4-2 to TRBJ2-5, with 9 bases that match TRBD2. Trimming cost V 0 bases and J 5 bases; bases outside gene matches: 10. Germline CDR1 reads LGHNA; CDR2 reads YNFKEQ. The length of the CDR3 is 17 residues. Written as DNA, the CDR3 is TGTGCCAGCAGCCAAGATGGCGGGGGGGGCAATGTGGAGACCCAGTACTTC. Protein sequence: CASSQDGGGGNVETQYF.

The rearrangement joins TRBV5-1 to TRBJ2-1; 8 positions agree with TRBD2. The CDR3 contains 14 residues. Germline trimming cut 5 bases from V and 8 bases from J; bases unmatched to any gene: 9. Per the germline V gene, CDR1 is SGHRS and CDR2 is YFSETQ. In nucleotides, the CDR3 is TGCGCCAGCAGTAGGGCGGGGGGCCGGGATGAGCAGTTCTTC. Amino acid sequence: CASSRAGGRDEQFF.

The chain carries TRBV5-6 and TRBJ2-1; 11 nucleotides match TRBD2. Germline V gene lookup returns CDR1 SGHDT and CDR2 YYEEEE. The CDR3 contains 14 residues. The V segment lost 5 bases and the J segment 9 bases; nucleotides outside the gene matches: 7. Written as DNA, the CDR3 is TGTGCCAGCAGTCATAGCGGGGGGGCTCGTGAGCAGTTCTTC. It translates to CASSHSGGAREQFF.

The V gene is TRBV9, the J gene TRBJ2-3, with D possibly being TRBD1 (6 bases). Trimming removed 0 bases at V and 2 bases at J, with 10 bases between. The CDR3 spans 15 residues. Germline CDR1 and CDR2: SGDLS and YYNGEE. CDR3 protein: CASSVEGQSTDTQYF. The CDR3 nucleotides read TGTGCCAGCAGCGTAGAAGGACAGTCCACAGATACGCAGTATTTT.

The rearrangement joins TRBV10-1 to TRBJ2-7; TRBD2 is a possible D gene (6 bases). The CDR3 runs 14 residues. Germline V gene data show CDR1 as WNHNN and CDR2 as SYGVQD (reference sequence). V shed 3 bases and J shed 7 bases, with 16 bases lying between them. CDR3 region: CASSDWTIEGEQYF. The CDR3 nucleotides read TGCGCCAGCAGTGATTGGACTATCGAGGGGGAGCAGTACTTC.

The CDR3 loop is CASSMSWSSYEQYF. CDR3 in DNA: TGTGCCAGCAGTATGAGCTGGAGCTCCTACGAGCAGTACTTC. The gene calls are TRBV28 and TRBJ2-7, with unresolved D. Germline V CDR1 and CDR2: MDHEN, SYDVKM. This CDR3 contains 14 residues. V lost 5 bases and J 0 bases, leaving 11 bases between the germline ends.

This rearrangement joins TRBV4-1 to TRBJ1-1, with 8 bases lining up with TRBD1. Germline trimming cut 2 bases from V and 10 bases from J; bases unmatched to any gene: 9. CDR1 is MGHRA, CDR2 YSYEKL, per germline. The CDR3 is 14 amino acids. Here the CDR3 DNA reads TGCGCCAGCAGCCAACGGGGACAGGCGGTAGGAGCTTTCTTT. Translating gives CASSQRGQAVGAFF.

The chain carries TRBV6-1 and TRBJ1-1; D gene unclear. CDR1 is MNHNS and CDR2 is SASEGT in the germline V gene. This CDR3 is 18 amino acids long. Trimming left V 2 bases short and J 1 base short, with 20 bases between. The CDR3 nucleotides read TGTGCCAGCAGTGAACCGGGTCTGGTCCCGAGTAGGAACACTGAAGCTTTCTTT. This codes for CASSEPGLVPSRNTEAFF.